This T cell receptor beta chain was identified in a study of cytomegalovirus exposure and HLA in healthy donors. About this clone: As yet, its antigen is unknown.

The CDR3 is made up of 14 amino acids. Germline V gene lookup returns CDR1 SEHNR and CDR2 FQNEAQ (reference sequence). Trimming took 2 bases from V and 4 from J; bases not matched to a gene: 4. Overall study findings and caveats: An Asian-associated ancestry cluster reportedly showed fewer N-insertions than the approximately 630-donor mean in a later analysis.

The primer mix had 60 Vbeta and 13 Jbeta primers. Data came from immunoSEQ multiplex PCR; TCRdb stores just in-frame clones and leaves some out. Of 79,000 or so clones listed, around 72% were seen once; the top ten hold about 16%. The material sequenced was PBMCs. The clonotype was recovered from a woman in her 40s in good health and CMV-seropositive. This chain connects TRBV7-9 to TRBJ2-5; 7 bases agree with TRBD1. This CDR3 reads CASSLFGTVETQYF. The CDR3 nucleotides read TGTGCCAGCAGCTTATTTGGGACAGTAGAGACCCAGTACTTC.